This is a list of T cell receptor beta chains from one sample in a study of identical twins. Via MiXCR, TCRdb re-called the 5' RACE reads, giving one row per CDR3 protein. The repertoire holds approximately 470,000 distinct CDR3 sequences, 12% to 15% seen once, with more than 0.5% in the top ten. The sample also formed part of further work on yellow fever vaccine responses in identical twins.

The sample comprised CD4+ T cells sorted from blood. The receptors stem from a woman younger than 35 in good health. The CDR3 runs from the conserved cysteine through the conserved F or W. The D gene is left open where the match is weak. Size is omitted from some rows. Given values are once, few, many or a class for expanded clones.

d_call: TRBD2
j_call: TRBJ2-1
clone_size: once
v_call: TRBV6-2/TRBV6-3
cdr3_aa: CASSAGLATFKNEQFF
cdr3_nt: TGTGCCAGCAGTGCCGGACTAGCAACGTTCAAGAATGAGCAGTTCTTC

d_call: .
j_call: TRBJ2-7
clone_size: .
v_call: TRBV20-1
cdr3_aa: CSARDPRGGFYEQYF
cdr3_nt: TGCAGTGCTAGAGACCCTAGGGGGGGTTTCTACGAGCAGTACTTC

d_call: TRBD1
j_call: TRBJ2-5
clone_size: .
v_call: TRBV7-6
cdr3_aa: CASSTQRTGGNQETQYF
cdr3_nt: TGTGCCAGCAGCACCCAACGAACAGGGGGGAACCAAGAGACCCAGTACTTC

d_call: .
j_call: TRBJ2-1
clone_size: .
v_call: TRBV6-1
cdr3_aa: CASSEGHPRRFF
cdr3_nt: TGTGCCAGCAGTGAAGGTCATCCCCGGCGATTCTTC

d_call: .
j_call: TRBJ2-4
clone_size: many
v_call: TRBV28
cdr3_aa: CASSWEKGSKNIQYF
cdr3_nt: TGTGCCAGCTCCTGGGAGAAGGGATCCAAAAACATTCAGTACTTC

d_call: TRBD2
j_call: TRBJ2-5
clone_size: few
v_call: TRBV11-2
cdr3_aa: CASSLDGLAGETQYF
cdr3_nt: TGTGCCAGCAGCTTAGACGGACTAGCGGGAGAGACCCAGTACTTC

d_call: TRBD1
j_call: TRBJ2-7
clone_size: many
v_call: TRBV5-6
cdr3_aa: CASTGTGAYEQYF
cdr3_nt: TGTGCCAGCACCGGGACAGGGGCCTACGAGCAGTACTTC

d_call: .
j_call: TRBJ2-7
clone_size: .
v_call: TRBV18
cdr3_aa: CASSPSAPGSGEQYF
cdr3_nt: TGTGCCAGCTCACCAAGTGCTCCAGGTTCGGGCGAGCAGTACTTC

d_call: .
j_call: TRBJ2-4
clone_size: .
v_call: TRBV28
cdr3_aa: CASSPPRPNIQYF
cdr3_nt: TGTGCCAGCAGCCCCCCCCGGCCCAACATTCAGTACTTC

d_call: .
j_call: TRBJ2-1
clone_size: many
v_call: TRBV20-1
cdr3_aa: CSASPRSSYNEQFF
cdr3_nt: TGCAGTGCTAGCCCCAGAAGCTCCTACAATGAGCAGTTCTTC

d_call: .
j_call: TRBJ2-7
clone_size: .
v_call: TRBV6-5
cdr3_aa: CASARRVGEQYF
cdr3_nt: TGTGCCAGCGCGAGGCGGGTTGGCGAGCAGTACTTC

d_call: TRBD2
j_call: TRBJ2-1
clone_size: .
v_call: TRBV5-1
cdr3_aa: CASSLLSGGGNEQFF
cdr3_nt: TGCGCCAGCAGCTTGTTGTCCGGGGGGGGCAATGAGCAGTTCTTC

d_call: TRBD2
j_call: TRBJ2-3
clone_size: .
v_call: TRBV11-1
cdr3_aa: CASSPTRPSGRQADTQYF
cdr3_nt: TGTGCCAGCAGCCCGACCCGGCCTAGCGGGAGGCAAGCAGATACGCAGTATTTT

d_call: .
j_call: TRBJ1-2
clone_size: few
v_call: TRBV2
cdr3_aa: CASRVNRNYGYTF
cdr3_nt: TGTGCCAGCAGGGTGAACAGAAACTATGGCTACACCTTC

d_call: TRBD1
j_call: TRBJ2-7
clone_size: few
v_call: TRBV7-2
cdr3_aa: CASSPRTGGIYEQYF
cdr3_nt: TGTGCCAGCAGCCCACGGACAGGGGGCATTTACGAGCAGTACTTC

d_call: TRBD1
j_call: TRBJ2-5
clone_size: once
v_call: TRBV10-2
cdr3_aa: CASSERGQGQETQYF
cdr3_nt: TGCGCCAGCAGTGAGAGGGGGCAGGGCCAAGAGACCCAGTACTTC

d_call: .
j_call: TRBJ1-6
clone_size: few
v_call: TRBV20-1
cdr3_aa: CSAREPTPRFGSPLHF
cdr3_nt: TGCAGTGCTAGAGAACCCACACCCAGGTTCGGGTCACCCCTCCACTTT

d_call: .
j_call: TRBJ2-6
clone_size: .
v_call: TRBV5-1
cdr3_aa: CASSLISSGANVLTF
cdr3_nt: TGCGCCAGCAGCTTGATAAGCTCTGGGGCCAACGTCCTGACTTTC

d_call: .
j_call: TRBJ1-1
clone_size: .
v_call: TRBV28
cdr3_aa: CASSFSMGKGTEAFF
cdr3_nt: TGTGCCAGCAGTTTTTCTATGGGGAAGGGGACTGAAGCTTTCTTT

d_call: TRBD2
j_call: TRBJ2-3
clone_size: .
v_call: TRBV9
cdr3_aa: CASSPQAGGRADTQYF
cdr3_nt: TGTGCCAGCAGTCCTCAAGCGGGGGGGCGGGCAGATACGCAGTATTTT

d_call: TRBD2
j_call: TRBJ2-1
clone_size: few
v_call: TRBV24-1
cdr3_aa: CATSGRLAGDEQFF
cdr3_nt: TGTGCCACCAGTGGCCGGCTAGCGGGGGATGAGCAGTTCTTC

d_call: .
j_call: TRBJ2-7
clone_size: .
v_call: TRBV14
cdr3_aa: CASSQDSSGRREQYF
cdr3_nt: TGTGCCAGCAGCCAAGACAGTTCCGGAAGGCGCGAGCAGTACTTC

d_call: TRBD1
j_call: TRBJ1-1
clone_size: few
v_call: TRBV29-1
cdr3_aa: CSVGGMDRGRTEAFF
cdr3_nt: TGCAGCGTTGGAGGAATGGACAGGGGGAGGACTGAAGCTTTCTTT

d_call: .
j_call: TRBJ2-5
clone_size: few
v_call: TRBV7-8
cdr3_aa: CASSPGGTETQYF
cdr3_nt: TGTGCCAGCAGCCCAGGGGGGACAGAGACCCAGTACTTC

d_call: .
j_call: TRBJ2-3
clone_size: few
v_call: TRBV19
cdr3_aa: CASRQGRDTDTQYF
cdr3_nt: TGTGCCAGTAGGCAGGGTCGGGACACAGATACGCAGTATTTT

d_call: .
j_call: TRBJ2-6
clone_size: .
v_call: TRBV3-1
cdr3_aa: CASSPRIPSGANVLTF
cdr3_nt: TGTGCCAGCAGTCCGCGTATTCCCTCTGGGGCCAACGTCCTGACTTTC

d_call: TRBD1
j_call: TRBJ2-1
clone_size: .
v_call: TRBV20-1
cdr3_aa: CSAARDRGYNEQFF
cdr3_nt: TGCAGTGCTGCCCGGGACAGGGGGTACAATGAGCAGTTCTTC

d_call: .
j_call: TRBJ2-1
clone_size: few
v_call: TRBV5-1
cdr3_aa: CASSLYSVNEQFF
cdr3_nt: TGCGCCAGCAGCTTGTATTCCGTCAATGAGCAGTTCTTC

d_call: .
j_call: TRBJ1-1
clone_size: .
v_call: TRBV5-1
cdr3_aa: CASSLTSAMNTEAFF
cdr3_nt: TGCGCCAGCAGCTTGACGTCAGCTATGAACACTGAAGCTTTCTTT

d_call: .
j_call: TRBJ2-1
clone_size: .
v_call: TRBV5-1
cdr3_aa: CASGVGGGAYNEQFF
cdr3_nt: TGCGCCAGCGGGGTCGGGGGAGGCGCCTACAATGAGCAGTTCTTC

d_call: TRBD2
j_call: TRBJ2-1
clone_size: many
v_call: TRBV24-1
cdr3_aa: CATSGTSGNHEQFF
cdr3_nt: TGTGCCACCAGTGGGACTAGCGGGAATCATGAGCAGTTCTTC

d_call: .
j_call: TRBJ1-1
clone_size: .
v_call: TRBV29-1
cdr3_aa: CSVEDRGTEAFF
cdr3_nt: TGCAGCGTTGAAGATCGAGGGACTGAAGCTTTCTTT

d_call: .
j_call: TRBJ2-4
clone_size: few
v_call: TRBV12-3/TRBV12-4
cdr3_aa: CASRFGSKNIQYF
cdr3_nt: TGTGCCAGCAGGTTTGGATCCAAAAACATTCAGTACTTC

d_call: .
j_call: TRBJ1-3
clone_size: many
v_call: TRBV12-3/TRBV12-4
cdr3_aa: CASSLVGNTIYF
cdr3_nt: TGTGCCAGCAGTTTGGTTGGAAACACCATATATTTT

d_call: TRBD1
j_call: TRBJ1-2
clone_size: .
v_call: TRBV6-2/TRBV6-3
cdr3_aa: CASADRVVGYTF
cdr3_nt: TGTGCCAGCGCTGACAGGGTGGTCGGCTACACCTTC

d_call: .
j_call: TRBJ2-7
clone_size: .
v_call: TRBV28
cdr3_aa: CASSFSTRITYEQYF
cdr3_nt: TGTGCCAGCAGTTTTTCCACGAGGATTACCTACGAGCAGTACTTC

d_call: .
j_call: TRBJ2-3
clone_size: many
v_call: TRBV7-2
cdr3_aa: CASSFKIMDTQYF
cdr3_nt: TGTGCCAGCAGCTTTAAAATAATGGATACGCAGTATTTT

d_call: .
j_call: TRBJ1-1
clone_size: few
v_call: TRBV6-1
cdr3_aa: CASSEAQIFRNTEAFF
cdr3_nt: TGTGCCAGCAGTGAAGCACAGATCTTCCGAAACACTGAAGCTTTCTTT

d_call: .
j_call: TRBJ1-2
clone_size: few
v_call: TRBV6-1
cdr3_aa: CASSPIRTENYGYTF
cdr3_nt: TGTGCCAGCAGTCCGATCAGGACGGAGAACTATGGCTACACCTTC

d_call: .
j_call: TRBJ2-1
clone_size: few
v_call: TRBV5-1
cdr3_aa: CASSSRPGPGVHEQFF
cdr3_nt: TGCGCCAGCAGCTCCCGACCGGGGCCTGGCGTCCATGAGCAGTTCTTC

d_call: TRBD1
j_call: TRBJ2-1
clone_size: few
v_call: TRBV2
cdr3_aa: CASTPRQGVYNEQFF
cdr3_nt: TGTGCCAGCACCCCCCGACAGGGAGTCTACAATGAGCAGTTCTTC

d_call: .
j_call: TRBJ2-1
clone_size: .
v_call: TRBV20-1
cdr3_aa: CSASQSGPYNEQFF
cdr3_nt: TGCAGTGCTAGCCAGTCAGGCCCCTACAATGAGCAGTTCTTC

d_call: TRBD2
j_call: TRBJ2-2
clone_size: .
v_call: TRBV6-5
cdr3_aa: CASSYIASGASNTGELFF
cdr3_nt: TGTGCCAGCAGTTACATTGCTAGCGGGGCGTCGAACACCGGGGAGCTGTTTTTT

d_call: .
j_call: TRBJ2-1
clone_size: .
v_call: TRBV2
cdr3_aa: CASSEQGGYSREQFF
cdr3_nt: TGTGCCAGCAGTGAACAGGGGGGATACTCTCGAGAGCAGTTCTTC

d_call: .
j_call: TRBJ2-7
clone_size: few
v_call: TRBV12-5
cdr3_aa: CASGLEDKRPYEQYF
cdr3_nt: TGTGCTAGTGGCCTAGAGGACAAGCGACCGTACGAGCAGTACTTC

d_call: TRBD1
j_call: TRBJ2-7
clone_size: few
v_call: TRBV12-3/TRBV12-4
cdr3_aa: CASTFRQGSYEQYF
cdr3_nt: TGTGCCAGCACCTTCCGACAGGGCTCCTACGAGCAGTACTTC

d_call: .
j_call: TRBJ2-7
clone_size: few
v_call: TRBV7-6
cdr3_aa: CASSLSGTAGHEQYF
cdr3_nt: TGTGCCAGCAGCTTATCAGGGACCGCGGGCCACGAGCAGTACTTC

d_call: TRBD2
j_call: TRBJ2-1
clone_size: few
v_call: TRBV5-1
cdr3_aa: CASSWSGSGGPNEQFF
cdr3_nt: TGCGCCAGCAGCTGGAGCGGGAGCGGGGGCCCTAATGAGCAGTTCTTC

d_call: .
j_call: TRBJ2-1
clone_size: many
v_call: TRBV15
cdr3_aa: CATSRDSTSGNYNEQFF
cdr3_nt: TGTGCCACCAGCAGAGACTCTACTTCCGGGAATTACAATGAGCAGTTCTTC

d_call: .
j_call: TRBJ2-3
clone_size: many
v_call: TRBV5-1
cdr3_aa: CASSFDRDTQYF
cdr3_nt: TGCGCCAGCAGCTTTGATCGTGATACGCAGTATTTT

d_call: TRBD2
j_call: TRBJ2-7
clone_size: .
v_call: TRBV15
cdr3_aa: CATSDGGTTYEQYF
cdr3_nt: TGTGCCACCAGCGACGGGGGGACTACCTACGAGCAGTACTTC

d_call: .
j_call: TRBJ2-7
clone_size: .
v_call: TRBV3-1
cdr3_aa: CASSQADFRGITYEQYF
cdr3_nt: TGTGCCAGCAGCCAAGCCGATTTTAGGGGAATAACCTACGAGCAGTACTTC